This TCR beta chain appears in the sequencing data of a study of blood T cell repertoires in COVID-19. As for the study in general: Acute-phase and convalescent COVID-19 samples originated in the United States, Italy and Spain. The analysed material was cDNA or gDNA that came from T cells, B-cell-depleted T cells, or PBMCs.

Germline values: CDR1 SNHLY, CDR2 FYNNEI. The CDR3 sequence is 14 residues long. The V end lost 0 bases, the J end lost 2 bases, and 8 bases lay between the germline ends. Original analysis: Reference gene primer amplification gave nucleated cell count estimates. Data came from immunoSEQ multiplex PCR; TCRdb stores just in-frame clones and leaves some out. V and J calls and clone size come straight from that table; D and trimming were deduced from the DNA. The data hold 100,000 to 150,000 clones, with approximately 90% observed a single time. Sequencing was carried out using peripheral blood. The clonotype originates from a man aged 45-60 years with acute or convalescent COVID-19. This sequence joins TRBV2 and TRBJ2-7, with D unclear. The CDR3 loop reads CASSEASSTYEQYF. In DNA, the CDR3 is TGTGCCAGCAGTGAAGCGTCGAGTACCTACGAGCAGTACTTC.